This TCR beta chain was found in a study of blood T cell repertoires in COVID-19. Study details: Some COVID-19 samples were acute and others convalescent; all came from the United States, Italy and Spain. T cells, B-cell-depleted T cells, or PBMCs provided the cDNA or gDNA that served as material.

How the authors handled the data: Estimation of nucleated cell counts was performed using reference gene primer amplification. Some clones are missing from TCRdb's copy, which holds only in-frame ones; the method was immunoSEQ multiplex PCR. V, J and clone size were drawn from that table, and D and trimming were deduced from the DNA. The sample has 200,000 to 300,000 clones, about nine tenths seen once. Germline V gene sequence: CDR1 ENHRY, CDR2 SYGVKD. This CDR3 contains 13 residues. The V gene lost 3 bases and the J gene lost 2 bases, with 7 bases spanning the gap. Sequencing was performed on peripheral blood. The V call is TRBV10-3, the J call TRBJ1-2; perhaps TRBD1 as D (5 bases). The receptor comes from a man between 35 and 55 years old who had recovered from COVID-19. CDR3 in amino acids: CAISERQNYGYTF. In DNA, the CDR3 is TGTGCCATCAGTGAAAGACAGAACTATGGCTACACCTTC.